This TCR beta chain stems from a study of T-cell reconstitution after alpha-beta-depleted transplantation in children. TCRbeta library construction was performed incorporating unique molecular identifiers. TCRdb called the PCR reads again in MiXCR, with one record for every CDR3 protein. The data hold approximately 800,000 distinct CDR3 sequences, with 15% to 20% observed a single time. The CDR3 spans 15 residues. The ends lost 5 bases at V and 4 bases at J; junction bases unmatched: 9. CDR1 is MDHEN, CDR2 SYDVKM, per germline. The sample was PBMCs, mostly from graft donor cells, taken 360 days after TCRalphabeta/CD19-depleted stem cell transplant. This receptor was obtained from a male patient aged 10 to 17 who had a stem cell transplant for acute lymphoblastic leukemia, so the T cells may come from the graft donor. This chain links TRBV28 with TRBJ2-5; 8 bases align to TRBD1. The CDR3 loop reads CASSLATRGRETQYF. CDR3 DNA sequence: TGTGCCAGCAGTCTAGCGACCAGGGGGCGAGAGACCCAGTACTTC.